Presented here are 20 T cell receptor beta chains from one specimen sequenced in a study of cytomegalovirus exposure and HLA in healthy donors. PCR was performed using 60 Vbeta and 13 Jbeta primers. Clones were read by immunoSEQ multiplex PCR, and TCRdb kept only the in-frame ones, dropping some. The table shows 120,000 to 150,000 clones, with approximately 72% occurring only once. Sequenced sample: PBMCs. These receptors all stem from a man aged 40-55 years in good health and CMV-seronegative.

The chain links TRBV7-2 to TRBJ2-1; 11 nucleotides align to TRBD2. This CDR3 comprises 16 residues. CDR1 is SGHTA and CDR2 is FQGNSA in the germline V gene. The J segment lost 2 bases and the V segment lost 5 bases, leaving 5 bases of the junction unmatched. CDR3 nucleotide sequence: TGTGCCAGCAGCCTAGTAGCGGGGGGGGCCTACAATGAGCAGTTCTTC. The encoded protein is CASSLVAGGAYNEQFF.

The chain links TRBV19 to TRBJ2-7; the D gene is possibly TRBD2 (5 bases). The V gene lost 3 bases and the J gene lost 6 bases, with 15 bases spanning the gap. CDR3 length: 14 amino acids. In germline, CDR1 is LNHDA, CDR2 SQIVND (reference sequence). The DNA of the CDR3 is TGTGCCAGTAGTATTTCTGGGAGTCGGGTCGAGCAGTACTTC. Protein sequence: CASSISGSRVEQYF.

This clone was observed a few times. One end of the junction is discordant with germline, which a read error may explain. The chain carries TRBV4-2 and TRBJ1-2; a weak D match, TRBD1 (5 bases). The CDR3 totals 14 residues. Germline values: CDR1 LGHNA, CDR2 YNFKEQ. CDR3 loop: CASTQGRGVGGYTF. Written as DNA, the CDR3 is TGTGCCAGCACCCAAGGTCGGGGGGTGGGTGGCTACACCTTC.

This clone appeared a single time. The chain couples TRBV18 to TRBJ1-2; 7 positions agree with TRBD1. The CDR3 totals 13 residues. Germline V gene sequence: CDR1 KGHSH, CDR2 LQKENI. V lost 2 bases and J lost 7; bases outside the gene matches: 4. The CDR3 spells CASSPITGAGYTF. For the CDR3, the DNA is TGTGCCAGCTCACCAATCACAGGGGCTGGCTACACCTTC.

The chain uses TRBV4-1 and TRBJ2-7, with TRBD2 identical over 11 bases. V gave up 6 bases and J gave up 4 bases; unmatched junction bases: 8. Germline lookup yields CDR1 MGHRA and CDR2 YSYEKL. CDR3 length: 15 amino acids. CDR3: CASRPFGLAGYEQYF. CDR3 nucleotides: TGCGCCAGCAGGCCTTTTGGACTAGCGGGTTACGAGCAGTACTTC.

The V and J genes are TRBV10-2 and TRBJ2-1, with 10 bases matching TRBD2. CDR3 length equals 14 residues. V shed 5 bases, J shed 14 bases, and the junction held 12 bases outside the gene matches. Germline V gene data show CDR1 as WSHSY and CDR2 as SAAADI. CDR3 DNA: TGCGCCAGCAGTAGCGGGAGGGCCATCCGAGTCGAGTTCTTC. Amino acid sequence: CASSSGRAIRVEFF.

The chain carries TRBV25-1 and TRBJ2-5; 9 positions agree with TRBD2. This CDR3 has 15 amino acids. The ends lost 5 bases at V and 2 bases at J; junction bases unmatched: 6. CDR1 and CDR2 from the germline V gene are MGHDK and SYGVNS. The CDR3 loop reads CASSPRTSVQETQYF. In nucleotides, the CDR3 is TGTGCCAGCAGTCCTAGGACTAGCGTACAAGAGACCCAGTACTTC. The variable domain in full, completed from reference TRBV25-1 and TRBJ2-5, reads EADIYQTPRYLVIGTGKKITLECSQTMGHDKMYWYQQDPGMELHLIHYSYGVNSTEKGDLSSESTVSRIRTEHFPLTLESARPSHTSQYLCASSPRTSVQETQYFGPGTRLLVL.

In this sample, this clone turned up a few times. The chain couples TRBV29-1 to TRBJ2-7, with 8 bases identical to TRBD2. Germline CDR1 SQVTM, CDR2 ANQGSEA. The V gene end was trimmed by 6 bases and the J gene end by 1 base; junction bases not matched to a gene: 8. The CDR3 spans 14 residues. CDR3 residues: CSVGGGTDSYEQYF. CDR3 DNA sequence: TGCAGCGTAGGCGGGGGGACCGATTCCTACGAGCAGTACTTC.

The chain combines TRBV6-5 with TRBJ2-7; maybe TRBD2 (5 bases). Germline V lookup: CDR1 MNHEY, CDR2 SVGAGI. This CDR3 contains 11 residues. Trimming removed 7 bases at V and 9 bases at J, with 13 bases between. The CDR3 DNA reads TGTGCCAGCACCGACGGGGTTTCGCAGTACTTC. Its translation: CASTDGVSQYF.

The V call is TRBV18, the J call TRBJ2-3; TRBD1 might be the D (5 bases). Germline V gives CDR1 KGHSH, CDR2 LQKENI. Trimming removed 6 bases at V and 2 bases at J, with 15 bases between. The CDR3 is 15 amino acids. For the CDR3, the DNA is TGTGCCAGCTCTAAGGGGTGGGCCACCACAGATACGCAGTATTTT. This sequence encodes CASSKGWATTDTQYF.

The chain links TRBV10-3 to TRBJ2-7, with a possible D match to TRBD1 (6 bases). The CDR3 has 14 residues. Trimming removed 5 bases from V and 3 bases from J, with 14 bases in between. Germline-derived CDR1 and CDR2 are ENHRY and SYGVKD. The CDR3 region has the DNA TGTGCCATCAGTCCCCGGACAGCGAACTACGAGCAGTACTTC. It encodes CAISPRTANYEQYF.

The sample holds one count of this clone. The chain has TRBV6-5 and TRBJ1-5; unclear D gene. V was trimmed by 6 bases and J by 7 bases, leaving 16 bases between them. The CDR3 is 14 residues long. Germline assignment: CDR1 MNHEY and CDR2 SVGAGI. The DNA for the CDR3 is TGTGCCAGCAGAAAGGGATCGGGGTGGCAGCCCCAGCATTTT. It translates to CASRKGSGWQPQHF.

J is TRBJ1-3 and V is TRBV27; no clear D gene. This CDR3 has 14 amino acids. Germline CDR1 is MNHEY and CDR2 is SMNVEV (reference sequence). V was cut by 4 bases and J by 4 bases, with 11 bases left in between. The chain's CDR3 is CASSSLGEGNTIYF. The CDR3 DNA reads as TGTGCCAGCAGTTCCCTCGGGGAAGGAAACACCATATATTTT.

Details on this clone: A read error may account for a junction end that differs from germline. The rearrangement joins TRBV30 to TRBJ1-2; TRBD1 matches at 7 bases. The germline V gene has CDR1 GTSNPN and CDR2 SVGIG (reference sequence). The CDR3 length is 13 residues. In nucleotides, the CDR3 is TGTGCCTGGATGGGTGGGGGCAAAGGGGGCTACCCCTTC. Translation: CAWMGGGKGGYPF.

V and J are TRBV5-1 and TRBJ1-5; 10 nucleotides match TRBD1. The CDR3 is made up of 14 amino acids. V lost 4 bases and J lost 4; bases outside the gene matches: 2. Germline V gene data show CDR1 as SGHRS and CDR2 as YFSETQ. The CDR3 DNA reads TGCGCCAGCAGCGCGGGACAGGGGAATCAGCCCCAGCATTTT. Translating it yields CASSAGQGNQPQHF.

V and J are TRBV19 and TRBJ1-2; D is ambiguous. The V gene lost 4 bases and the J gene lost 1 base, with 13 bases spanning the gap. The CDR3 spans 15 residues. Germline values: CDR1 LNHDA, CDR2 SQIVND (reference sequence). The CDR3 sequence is CASSRPGEINYGYTF. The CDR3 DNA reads TGTGCCAGTAGTAGACCCGGGGAGATTAACTATGGCTACACCTTC. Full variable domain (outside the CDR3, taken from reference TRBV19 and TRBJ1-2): DGGITQSPKYLFRKEGQNVTLSCEQNLNHDAMYWYRQDPGQGLRLIYYSQIVNDFQKGDIAEGYSVSREKKESFPLTVTSAQKNPTAFYLCASSRPGEINYGYTFGSGTRLTVV.

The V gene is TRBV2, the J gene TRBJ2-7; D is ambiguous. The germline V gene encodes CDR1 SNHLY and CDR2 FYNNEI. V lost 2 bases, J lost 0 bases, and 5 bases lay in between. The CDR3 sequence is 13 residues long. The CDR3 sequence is CASSEPGSYEQYF. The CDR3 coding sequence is TGTGCCAGCAGTGAACCGGGCTCCTACGAGCAGTACTTC.

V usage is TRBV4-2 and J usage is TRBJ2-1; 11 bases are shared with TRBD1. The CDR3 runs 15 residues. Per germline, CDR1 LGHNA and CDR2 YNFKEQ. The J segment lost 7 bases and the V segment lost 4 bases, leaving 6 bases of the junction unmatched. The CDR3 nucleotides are TGTGCCAGCAGCCCCCGGGGGACAGGGGGAAATGAGCAGTTCTTC. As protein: CASSPRGTGGNEQFF.

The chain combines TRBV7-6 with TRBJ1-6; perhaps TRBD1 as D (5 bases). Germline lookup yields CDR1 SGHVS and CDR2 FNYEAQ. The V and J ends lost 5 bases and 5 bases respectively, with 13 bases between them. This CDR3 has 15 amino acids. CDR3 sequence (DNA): TGTGCCAGCAGCGTGCGTAGGGGTGATAATTCACCCCTCCACTTT. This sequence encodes CASSVRRGDNSPLHF.

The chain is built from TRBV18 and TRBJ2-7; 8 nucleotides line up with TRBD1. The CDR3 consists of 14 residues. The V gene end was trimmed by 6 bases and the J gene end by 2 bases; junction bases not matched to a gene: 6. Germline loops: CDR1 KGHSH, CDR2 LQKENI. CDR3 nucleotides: TGTGCCAGCTCCCGGGACAGGTGGGCCTACGAGCAGTACTTC. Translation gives CASSRDRWAYEQYF.